This T cell receptor (beta chain) was captured in a study of cytomegalovirus exposure and HLA in healthy donors. Across the study: Earlier findings included 90 million to 120 million unique TCR beta sequences obtained from 150 million to 200 million T cells. Study conclusions and caveats: Versus the roughly 700-donor mean, an Asian-associated ancestry cluster reportedly showed fewer N-insertions in a later analysis.

The donors comprised healthy bone marrow donors. With regard to this clone: Its antigen is unknown.

The PCR used 60 Vbeta and 13 Jbeta primers. Here immunoSEQ multiplex PCR was the method, and the copy in TCRdb shows in-frame clones only, minus some. The sample records about 200,000 clones, 79% being singletons. Input material: PBMCs. This sequence originates from a girl aged 10 to 17 in good health and CMV-seropositive.

The CDR3: CASSQGKTGANTEAFF. The CDR3 nucleotides are TGTGCCAGCAGCCAAGGGAAGACAGGGGCGAACACTGAAGCTTTCTTT. The chain has TRBV14 and TRBJ1-1; 8 bases map to TRBD1. Trimming cost V 1 base and J 1 base; bases outside gene matches: 5. Germline values: CDR1 SGHDN, CDR2 FVKESK. The CDR3 has 16 residues.